This TCR beta chain is drawn from a study of identical twins. General study points: Out-of-frame TCR alpha sharing observed in monozygotic twins exceeded model estimates.

A remark on this clonotype: The antigen is unknown.

Germline CDR1 is LGHNA and CDR2 is YNFKEQ. J was trimmed by 0 bases and V by 1 base; bases with no gene match: 5. The CDR3 loop spans 16 amino acids. TCRdb re-derived calls from the 5' RACE reads in MiXCR, one entry per CDR3 protein. The sample has approximately 500,000 distinct CDR3 sequences; roughly a quarter are singletons. This sample was also put to use in a study of T cells expressing NK-cell markers. From that second work: TCR beta repertoires came from sorted CD3+CD56+NKG2C+, CD3+CD56+NKG2C- and CD3+CD56-NKG2C+ T cells. Roughly 6 donors had dominant NKG2C+ clonotypes that comprised about 1.0-8% of their CD8+ T cells. There were several donors in whom these clonotypes also led the CD3+CD56-NKG2C+ fraction.

The sample comprised CD4+ T cells sorted from blood. The origin of this receptor is a woman between 18 and 29 years old in good health. The V and J genes are TRBV4-2 and TRBJ2-7; 8 nucleotides line up with TRBD1. In DNA form, the CDR3 reads TGTGCCAGCAGCCAAGTTCAAGGACAGGGCTCCTACGAGCAGTACTTC. Amino acid sequence: CASSQVQGQGSYEQYF.